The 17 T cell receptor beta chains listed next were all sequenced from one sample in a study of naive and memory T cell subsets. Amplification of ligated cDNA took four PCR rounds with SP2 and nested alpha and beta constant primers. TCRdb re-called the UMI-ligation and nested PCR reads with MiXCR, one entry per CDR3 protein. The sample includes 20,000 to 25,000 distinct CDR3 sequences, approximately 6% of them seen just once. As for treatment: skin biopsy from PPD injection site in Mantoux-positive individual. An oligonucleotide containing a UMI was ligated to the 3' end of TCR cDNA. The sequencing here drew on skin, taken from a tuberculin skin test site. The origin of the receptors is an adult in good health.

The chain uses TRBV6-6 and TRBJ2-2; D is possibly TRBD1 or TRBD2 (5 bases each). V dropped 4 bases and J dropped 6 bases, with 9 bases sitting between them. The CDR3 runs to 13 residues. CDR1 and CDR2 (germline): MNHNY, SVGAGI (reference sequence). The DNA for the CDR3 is TGTGCCAGCAGTTCCGGGGCCGCCGGGGAGCTGTTTTTT. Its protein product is CASSSGAAGELFF.

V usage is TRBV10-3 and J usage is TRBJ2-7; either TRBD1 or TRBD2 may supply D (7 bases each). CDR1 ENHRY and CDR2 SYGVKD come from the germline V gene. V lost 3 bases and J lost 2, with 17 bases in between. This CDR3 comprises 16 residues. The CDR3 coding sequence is TGTGCCATCAGTGACCCGGGGAGGGGGCAACCCTACGAGCAGTACTTC. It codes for CAISDPGRGQPYEQYF.

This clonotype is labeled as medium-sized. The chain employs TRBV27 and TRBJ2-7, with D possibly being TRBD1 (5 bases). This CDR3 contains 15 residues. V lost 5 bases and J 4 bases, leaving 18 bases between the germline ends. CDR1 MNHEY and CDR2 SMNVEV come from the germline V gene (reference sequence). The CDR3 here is CASSKVSGATYEQYF. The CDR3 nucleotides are TGTGCCAGCAGTAAAGTTAGTGGGGCAACTTACGAGCAGTACTTC.

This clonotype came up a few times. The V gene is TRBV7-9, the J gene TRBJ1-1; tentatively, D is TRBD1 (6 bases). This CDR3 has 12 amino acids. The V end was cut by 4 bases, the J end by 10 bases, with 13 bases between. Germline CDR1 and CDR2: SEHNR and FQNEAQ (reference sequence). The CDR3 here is CASSSPGAAAFF. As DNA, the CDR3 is TGTGCCAGCAGCTCACCAGGGGCTGCAGCTTTCTTT.

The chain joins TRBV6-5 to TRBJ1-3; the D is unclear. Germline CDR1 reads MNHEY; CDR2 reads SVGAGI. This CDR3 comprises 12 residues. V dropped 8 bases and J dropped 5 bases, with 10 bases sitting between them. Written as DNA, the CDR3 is TGTGCCAGCCAAGGAGCAAGAAACACCATATATTTT. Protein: CASQGARNTIYF.

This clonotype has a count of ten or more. The DNA for the CDR3 is TGTGCCAGCAAGATATCCGGGACAGGGGGTGAAGCTTTCTTT. Translating it yields CASKISGTGGEAFF. V and J are TRBV6-5 and TRBJ1-1; the match to TRBD1 covers 11 bases. This CDR3 is built from 14 residues. Germline V gene lookup returns CDR1 MNHEY and CDR2 SVGAGI. The J segment lost 7 bases and the V segment lost 7 bases, leaving 8 bases of the junction unmatched.

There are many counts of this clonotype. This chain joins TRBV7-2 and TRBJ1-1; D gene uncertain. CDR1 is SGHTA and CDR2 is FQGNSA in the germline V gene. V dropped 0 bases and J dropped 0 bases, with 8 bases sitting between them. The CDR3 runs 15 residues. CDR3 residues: CASSLATSMNTEAFF. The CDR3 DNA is TGTGCCAGCAGCTTAGCGACGTCCATGAACACTGAAGCTTTCTTT.

The CDR3 sequence is CATSSPPGLAGYNEQFF. The DNA for the CDR3 is TGTGCCACCAGCAGCCCCCCGGGACTAGCAGGGTACAATGAGCAGTTCTTC. The V and J genes are TRBV15 and TRBJ2-1, with 9 nucleotides matching TRBD2. V lost 3 bases to trimming and J lost 4 bases; unmatched junction nucleotides: 10. Germline values: CDR1 LNHNV, CDR2 YYDKDF (reference sequence). The CDR3 contains 17 residues.

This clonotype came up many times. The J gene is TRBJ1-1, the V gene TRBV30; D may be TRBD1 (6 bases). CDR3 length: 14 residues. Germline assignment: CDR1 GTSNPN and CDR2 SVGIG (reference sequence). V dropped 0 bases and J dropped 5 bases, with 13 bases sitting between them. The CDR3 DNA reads TGTGCCTGGAGTGTAGCCAGGGGATGGACTGAAGCTTTCTTT. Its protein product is CAWSVARGWTEAFF. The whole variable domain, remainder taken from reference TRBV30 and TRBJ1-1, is SQTIHQWPATLVQPVGSPLSLECTVEGTSNPNLYWYRQAAGRGLQLLFYSVGIGQISSEVPQNLSASRPQDRQFILSSKKLLLSDSGFYLCAWSVARGWTEAFFGQGTRLTVV.

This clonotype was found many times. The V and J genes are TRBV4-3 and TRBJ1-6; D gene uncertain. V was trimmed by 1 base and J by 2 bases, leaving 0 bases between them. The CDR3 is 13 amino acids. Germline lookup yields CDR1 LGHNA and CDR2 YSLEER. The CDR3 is CASSQAYNSPLHF. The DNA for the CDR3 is TGCGCCAGCAGCCAAGCCTATAATTCACCCCTCCACTTT.

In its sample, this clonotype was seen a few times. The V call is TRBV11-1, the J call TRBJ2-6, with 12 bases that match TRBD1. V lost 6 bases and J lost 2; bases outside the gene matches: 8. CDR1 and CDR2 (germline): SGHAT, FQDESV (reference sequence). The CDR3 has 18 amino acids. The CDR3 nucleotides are TGTGCCAGCAGGTACGCGGGACAGGGGGCGACTGGGGCCAACGTCCTGACTTTC. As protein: CASRYAGQGATGANVLTF.

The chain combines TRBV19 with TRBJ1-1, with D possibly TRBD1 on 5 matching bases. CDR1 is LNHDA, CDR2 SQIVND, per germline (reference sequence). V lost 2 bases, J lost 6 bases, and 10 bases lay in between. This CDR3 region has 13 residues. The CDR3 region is CASSIFGAPEAFF. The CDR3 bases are TGTGCCAGTAGTATATTCGGGGCCCCTGAAGCTTTCTTT.

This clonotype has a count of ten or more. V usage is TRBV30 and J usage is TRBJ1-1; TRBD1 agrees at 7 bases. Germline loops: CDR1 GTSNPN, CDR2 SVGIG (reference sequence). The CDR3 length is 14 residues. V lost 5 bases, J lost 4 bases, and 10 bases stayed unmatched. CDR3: CAWQTLPGGTEAFF. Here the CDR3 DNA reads TGTGCCTGGCAGACCCTACCAGGGGGCACTGAAGCTTTCTTT.

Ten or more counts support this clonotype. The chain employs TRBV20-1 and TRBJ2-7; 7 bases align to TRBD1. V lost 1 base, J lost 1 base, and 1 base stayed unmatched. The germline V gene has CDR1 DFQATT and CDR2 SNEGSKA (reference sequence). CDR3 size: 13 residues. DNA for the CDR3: TGCAGTGCTAGAGCGACAGGGTCCTACGAGCAGTACTTC. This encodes CSARATGSYEQYF.

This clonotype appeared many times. This CDR3 reads CSARVPGLGTEAFF. CDR3 DNA sequence: TGCAGTGCTAGAGTTCCCGGGCTCGGCACTGAAGCTTTCTTT. The genes are TRBV20-1 and TRBJ1-1; D gene uncertain. Between the trimmed V and J ends, which lost 1 base and 4 bases, there was a span of 13 bases. The CDR3 spans 14 residues. Germline assignment: CDR1 DFQATT and CDR2 SNEGSKA (reference sequence).

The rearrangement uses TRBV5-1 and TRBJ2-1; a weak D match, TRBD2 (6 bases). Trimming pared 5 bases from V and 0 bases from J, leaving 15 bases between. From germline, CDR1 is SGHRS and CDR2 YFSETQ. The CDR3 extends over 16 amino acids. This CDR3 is CASSLRDGSSYNEQFF. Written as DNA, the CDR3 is TGCGCCAGCAGTCTTAGAGACGGGAGCTCCTACAATGAGCAGTTCTTC.

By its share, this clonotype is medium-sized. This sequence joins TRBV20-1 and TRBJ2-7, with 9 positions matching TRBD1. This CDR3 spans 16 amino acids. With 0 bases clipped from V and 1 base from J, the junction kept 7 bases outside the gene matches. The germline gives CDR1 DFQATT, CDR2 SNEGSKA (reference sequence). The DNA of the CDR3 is TGCAGTGCTAGAGATCTTAGGACAGGGGATTCCTACGAGCAGTACTTC. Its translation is CSARDLRTGDSYEQYF.